This TCR beta chain was sequenced for a study of long-term antiretroviral therapy in people with HIV. Study details: The 2015 immediate-ART recommendation came about a decade after the earliest samples. Study-level results: Whichever time point was examined, clones expanded before ART dominated the repertoire. ART preceded a rise in diversity that nonetheless stayed lower than in transplant donor controls.

With respect to this clone: The antigen remains unidentified. The CDR3 ends on some other residue instead of the conserved phenylalanine or tryptophan, so this is likely a read error.

Run at survey level, the immunoSEQ assay was version v3.0. Profiling relied on immunoSEQ multiplex PCR, and the TCRdb table lists in-frame clones only, not all of them. Of 27,000 or so clones in the sample, under 90% were seen once. Trimming stripped 5 bases from V and 4 bases from J, with 17 bases between. This CDR3 has 15 amino acids. Germline-derived CDR1 and CDR2 are SGHTA and FQGNSA. The chain uses TRBV7-2 and TRBJ1-2; D not resolved. Sequencing was performed on unsorted PBMCs, taken about 5 years after starting antiretroviral therapy. This TCR derives from a man aged 40-50 years with HIV. The CDR3 loop is CASSPLLKSSYGYTC. In DNA, the CDR3 is TGTGCCAGCAGCCCCCTCCTGAAATCGAGCTATGGCTACACCTGC.